The rows below give T cell receptor beta chains drawn from one sample of a study of identical twins. TCRdb re-derived calls from the 5' RACE reads in MiXCR, one entry per CDR3 protein. The sample holds roughly 540,000 distinct CDR3 sequences, less than 25% seen once. This sample also appeared in a second study, on T cells expressing NK-cell markers.

Sequencing was performed on CD4+ T cells sorted from blood. These receptors were collected from a woman between 18 and 29 years old in good health. The CDR3 runs from the conserved cysteine through the conserved F or W. Fields, in order: clone size, V gene, J gene, D gene, CDR3 DNA, CDR3 protein. A D gene is named only where the DNA matches it firmly. Not all rows give a size; the values are once, few, many and, for expanded clones, a class.

>few|TRBV20-1|TRBJ1-4|TRBD1
TGCAGTGCTACCGGGACAGGGAGTTTTGTCGAAAAACTGTTTTTT
CSATGTGSFVEKLFF
>few|TRBV20-1|TRBJ1-1|TRBD1
TGCAGTGCTAGAGACAGGGGGGCTGAAGCTTTCTTT
CSARDRGAEAFF
>many|TRBV11-2|TRBJ2-1|TRBD2
TGTGCCAGCAGCTTAGATAGGGACTATGGTGAGCAGTTCTTC
CASSLDRDYGEQFF
>NA|TRBV20-1|TRBJ2-1|NA
TGCAGTGCTAGAGATCCCGTGAGGGCCTCCTACAATGAGCAGTTCTTC
CSARDPVRASYNEQFF
>few|TRBV18|TRBJ1-2|NA
TGTGCCAGCTCACCAAGGGTAGGCTATGGCTACACCTTC
CASSPRVGYGYTF
>few|TRBV9|TRBJ2-3|NA
TGTGCCAGCAGCGGCGAACCGGGACGAGCAGATACGCAGTATTTT
CASSGEPGRADTQYF
>NA|TRBV7-2|TRBJ2-1|NA
TGTGCCAGCAGCACTGGGTCCTGGGATGAGCAGTTCTTC
CASSTGSWDEQFF
>many|TRBV12-3/TRBV12-4|TRBJ1-2|NA
TGTGCCAGCAGTTCTACCGCTTTTGGCTACACCTTC
CASSSTAFGYTF
>NA|TRBV15|TRBJ2-5|NA
TGTGCCACCAGGCTCCTTAGGGGGGGGGAGCGGGAGACCCAGTACTTC
CATRLLRGGERETQYF
>NA|TRBV6-5|TRBJ1-1|NA
TGTGCCAGCAGTTACTCGAAAGGGGTCGGCAGGATGAACACTGAAGCTTTCTTT
CASSYSKGVGRMNTEAFF
>few|TRBV21-1|TRBJ2-1|NA
TGTGCCAGCAGCTCCGGACTAGCTGCTGAGCAGTTCTTC
CASSSGLAAEQFF
>few|TRBV20-1|TRBJ2-3|TRBD2
TGCAGTGCTCGGGAGGCCCCCACAGATACGCAGTATTTT
CSAREAPTDTQYF
>NA|TRBV20-1|TRBJ1-2|NA
TGCAGTGCTTGGGTGGGCGTAGGTGGCTACACCTTC
CSAWVGVGGYTF
>NA|TRBV15|TRBJ2-5|TRBD1
TGTGCCACCAGCAGAGCCCCTGACAGGGAAGAGACCCAGTACTTC
CATSRAPDREETQYF
>NA|TRBV12-5|TRBJ2-1|TRBD2
TGTGCTAGTGGTTTGGTATCGAGCGGGGACCCTAGAGTGAATGAGCAGTTCTTC
CASGLVSSGDPRVNEQFF
>few|TRBV18|TRBJ2-7|NA
TGTGCCAGCTCACCCCTCCGGGACACAGCCTACGAGCAGTACTTC
CASSPLRDTAYEQYF
>NA|TRBV6-2/TRBV6-3|TRBJ2-5|NA
TGTGCCAGCAGTGACTTCCATCAAGAGACCCAGTACTTC
CASSDFHQETQYF
>NA|TRBV5-1|TRBJ2-2|NA
TGCGCCAGCAGCTCAACAGGGTTTACCGGGGAGCTGTTTTTT
CASSSTGFTGELFF
>NA|TRBV7-9|TRBJ1-2|TRBD1
TGTGCCAGCAGCTACCACTCGGGACAGGAGCATGGCTACACCTTC
CASSYHSGQEHGYTF
>NA|TRBV2|TRBJ2-4|NA
TGTGCCAGCAAACGGAGTTTGGAATTAGCCAAAAACATTCAGTACTTC
CASKRSLELAKNIQYF
>many|TRBV20-1|TRBJ2-3|NA
TGCAGTGCCCAGGATGCTCAGGATACGCAGTATTTT
CSAQDAQDTQYF
>many|TRBV6-1|TRBJ2-1|NA
TGTGCCAGCTCCGCTTCGTCCTACAATGAGCAGTTCTTC
CASSASSYNEQFF
>NA|TRBV7-2|TRBJ2-1|NA
TGTGCCAGCAGCTTGGGTCTAGCCCAGTTCTTC
CASSLGLAQFF
>few|TRBV2|TRBJ1-1|NA
TGTGCCAGCACCCAGAACACTGAAGCTTTCTTT
CASTQNTEAFF
>few|TRBV6-2/TRBV6-3|TRBJ2-1|NA
TGTGCCAGCACCTCCTTAGGGGTAAAGGGTGGATACAATGAGCAGTTCTTC
CASTSLGVKGGYNEQFF
>NA|TRBV12-3/TRBV12-4|TRBJ1-1|NA
TGTGCCAGCAGTTATGCAGGGAGCACTGAAGCTTTCTTT
CASSYAGSTEAFF
>once|TRBV7-4|TRBJ1-5|NA
TGTGCCAGCAGCTCCGGGGGACGGATGAACCATCAGCCCCAGCATTTT
CASSSGGRMNHQPQHF
>few|TRBV29-1|TRBJ2-7|NA
TGCAGCGCCGGAGTCTCTTTATTTGGGAACTTTGAGGAGCAGTACTTC
CSAGVSLFGNFEEQYF
>few|TRBV20-1|TRBJ2-2|NA
TGCAGTGCGAGACGGGGGCGGACCGGGGAGCTGTTTTTT
CSARRGRTGELFF
>few|TRBV20-1|TRBJ1-2|TRBD1
TGCAGTGCTAAGCGACAGGGTGAGGACTATGGCTACACCTTC
CSAKRQGEDYGYTF
>few|TRBV3-1|TRBJ2-2|TRBD2
TGTGCCAGCAGCCCCACTGGGACTAGGGGTCCCGGGGAGCTGTTTTTT
CASSPTGTRGPGELFF
>NA|TRBV6-5|TRBJ2-3|TRBD1
TGTGCCAGCAGTTACAGGGACAGAGGCACAGATACGCAGTATTTT
CASSYRDRGTDTQYF
>NA|TRBV20-1|TRBJ2-1|NA
TGCAGCACGGGACTTTACAATGAGCAGTTCTTC
CSTGLYNEQFF
>many|TRBV20-1|TRBJ2-5|TRBD2
TGCAGTGCTAGAGAAGTTATGGGGCTAGCGGCACAAGAGACCCAGTACTTC
CSAREVMGLAAQETQYF
>many|TRBV12-3/TRBV12-4|TRBJ2-3|NA
TGTGCCAGCAGTTTAGTTGTGATAGTCGGGGACATGCATGCTGATACGCAGTATTTT
CASSLVVIVGDMHADTQYF
>NA|TRBV7-8|TRBJ1-5|TRBD1
TGTGCCAGCAGCGGGGACAGGGTGGGGAATCAGCCCCAGCATTTT
CASSGDRVGNQPQHF
>NA|TRBV20-1|TRBJ2-7|TRBD1
TGCAGTGCTCTCCTGACAGGGACCTCCTACGAGCAGTACTTC
CSALLTGTSYEQYF
>few|TRBV20-1|TRBJ2-5|TRBD2
TGCAGTGCATTCCTAGCGGCCCAAGAGACCCAGTACTTC
CSAFLAAQETQYF
>NA|TRBV11-3|TRBJ2-3|NA
TGTGCCAGCAGCTCCCGACGAACAGATACGCAGTATTTT
CASSSRRTDTQYF
>few|TRBV24-1|TRBJ2-2|NA
TGTGCCACCAGTGGAGCAGGGGCGAACACCGGGGAGCTGTTTTTT
CATSGAGANTGELFF
>NA|TRBV5-8|TRBJ2-7|TRBD1
TGTGCCAGCAGCTTGACAGGGGAAAACGAGCAGTACTTC
CASSLTGENEQYF
>NA|TRBV6-6|TRBJ1-2|NA
TGTGCCAGCAGTTACGAGGGCTCCTATGGCTACACCTTC
CASSYEGSYGYTF
>NA|TRBV2|TRBJ2-3|TRBD2
TGTGCCAGCAGTAAAATAGCGGGGGGTGCTAGCACAGATACGCAGTATTTT
CASSKIAGGASTDTQYF
>NA|TRBV5-6|TRBJ1-2|NA
TGTGCCAGCAGCCGGGGAGTAAACTATGGCTACACCTTC
CASSRGVNYGYTF
>NA|TRBV3-1|TRBJ2-2|NA
TGTGCCAGCAGACTTTACACCGGGGAGCTGTTTTTT
CASRLYTGELFF
>NA|TRBV7-9|TRBJ1-2|NA
TGTGCCAGCAGGATGGACGCGGACCATGGCTACACCTTC
CASRMDADHGYTF
>NA|TRBV7-9|TRBJ2-3|NA
TGTGCCAGCAGCTCGGGAGCCCTCCTCCGCGCAGATACGCAGTATTTT
CASSSGALLRADTQYF
>NA|TRBV10-3|TRBJ2-7|NA
TGTGCCATCAAGGGGGAAGGGGGGTTTTCCTACGAGCAGTACTTC
CAIKGEGGFSYEQYF
>many|TRBV2|TRBJ1-2|TRBD1
TGTGCCAGCAGTTTCTGGACAGGGCCTGGCTACACCTTC
CASSFWTGPGYTF
>few|TRBV9|TRBJ2-7|NA
TGTGCCAGCAGCGCACAACACGGGGGCTACGAGCAGTACTTC
CASSAQHGGYEQYF
>NA|TRBV28|TRBJ1-4|NA
TGTGCCAGCAGCGAGCCGACCAATGAAAAACTGTTTTTT
CASSEPTNEKLFF
>many|TRBV4-1|TRBJ1-2|TRBD1
TGCGCCAGCAGCCAAGACGACAGGGGCTATGGCTACACCTTC
CASSQDDRGYGYTF